Listed below are T cell receptor beta chains from one sample, sequenced in a study of blood T cell repertoires in COVID-19. The data were produced by immunoSEQ multiplex PCR, yet TCRdb's version contains in-frame clones alone and is incomplete. The sample carries under 200,000 clones, about 87% recorded once. The sequenced material came from peripheral blood. Receptors were obtained from a woman aged 55-70 years who had recovered from COVID-19. Both conserved end residues are part of each CDR3. The order of the fields is D gene, J gene, V gene, clone size, CDR3 protein, CDR3 DNA. A D gene is named only where the DNA matches it firmly. Size tells how often a clone was seen (once, few, many) or the class of an expanded clone, and some rows leave it out.

d_call: TRBD1; j_call: TRBJ2-3; v_call: TRBV11-2; clone_size: NA; cdr3_aa: CASSRYQGAGDTQYF; cdr3_nt: TGTGCCAGCAGCAGATATCAGGGGGCGGGAGATACGCAGTATTTT
d_call: NA; j_call: TRBJ1-2; v_call: TRBV6-5; clone_size: once; cdr3_aa: CASSLERVYGYTF; cdr3_nt: TGTGCCAGCAGCCTCGAGAGGGTTTATGGCTACACCTTC
d_call: TRBD1; j_call: TRBJ1-3; v_call: TRBV6-5; clone_size: NA; cdr3_aa: CASRSRGNSGNTIYF; cdr3_nt: TGTGCCAGCAGGTCCAGGGGGAACTCTGGAAACACCATATATTTT
d_call: TRBD1; j_call: TRBJ2-7; v_call: TRBV4-2; clone_size: NA; cdr3_aa: CASSRGDRGFDEQYF; cdr3_nt: TGTGCCAGCAGCCGTGGGGACAGGGGTTTCGACGAGCAGTACTTC
d_call: TRBD2; j_call: TRBJ2-3; v_call: TRBV18; clone_size: NA; cdr3_aa: CASSRLAGGSTDTQYF; cdr3_nt: TGTGCCAGCTCACGACTAGCGGGGGGAAGCACAGATACGCAGTATTTT
d_call: TRBD1; j_call: TRBJ2-5; v_call: TRBV5-1; clone_size: NA; cdr3_aa: CASSLASAGGETQYF; cdr3_nt: TGCGCCAGCAGCTTGGCCTCGGCAGGGGGAGAGACCCAGTACTTC
d_call: NA; j_call: TRBJ1-2; v_call: TRBV19; clone_size: NA; cdr3_aa: CASNPGSHGYTF; cdr3_nt: TGTGCCAGTAACCCGGGAAGCCATGGCTACACCTTC
d_call: NA; j_call: TRBJ2-7; v_call: TRBV6-1; clone_size: NA; cdr3_aa: CASSARAYEQYF; cdr3_nt: TGTGCCAGCAGTGCCAGGGCTTACGAGCAGTACTTC
d_call: NA; j_call: TRBJ2-5; v_call: TRBV2; clone_size: NA; cdr3_aa: CASSGLNRQETQYF; cdr3_nt: TGTGCCAGCAGTGGTTTGAACAGGCAAGAGACCCAGTACTTC
d_call: NA; j_call: TRBJ1-4; v_call: TRBV28; clone_size: NA; cdr3_aa: CASSTGLGNEKLFF; cdr3_nt: TGTGCCAGCAGCACAGGGCTCGGGAATGAAAAACTGTTTTTT
d_call: NA; j_call: TRBJ2-2; v_call: TRBV5-4; clone_size: NA; cdr3_aa: CASSNRITNTGELFF; cdr3_nt: TGTGCCAGCAGCAACAGGATCACGAACACCGGGGAGCTGTTTTTT
d_call: TRBD1; j_call: TRBJ1-2; v_call: TRBV29-1; clone_size: NA; cdr3_aa: CSVGGQALNYGYTF; cdr3_nt: TGCAGCGTTGGGGGACAGGCGCTTAACTATGGCTACACCTTC
d_call: NA; j_call: TRBJ1-5; v_call: TRBV28; clone_size: once; cdr3_aa: CASSWGRGNQPQHF; cdr3_nt: TGTGCCAGCAGCTGGGGGCGGGGGAATCAGCCCCAGCATTTT
d_call: NA; j_call: TRBJ1-1; v_call: TRBV16; clone_size: NA; cdr3_aa: CASSQSGLNSAEAFF; cdr3_nt: TGTGCCAGCAGCCAATCGGGTTTGAATAGCGCTGAAGCTTTCTTT
d_call: NA; j_call: TRBJ2-1; v_call: TRBV5-6; clone_size: NA; cdr3_aa: CASSPTGTAYNEQFF; cdr3_nt: TGTGCCAGCAGCCCGACAGGGACTGCGTACAATGAGCAGTTCTTC
d_call: NA; j_call: TRBJ2-5; v_call: TRBV11-1; clone_size: NA; cdr3_aa: CASSLAGAETQYF; cdr3_nt: TGTGCCAGCAGCTTAGCGGGGGCTGAGACCCAGTACTTC
d_call: NA; j_call: TRBJ2-1; v_call: TRBV18; clone_size: NA; cdr3_aa: CASSPLIQEQFF; cdr3_nt: TGTGCCAGCTCACCACTCATCCAAGAGCAGTTCTTC
d_call: TRBD2; j_call: TRBJ2-1; v_call: TRBV7-9; clone_size: NA; cdr3_aa: CASTHARGGSHNEQFF; cdr3_nt: TGTGCCAGCACCCACGCCCGGGGGGGCTCCCACAATGAGCAGTTCTTC
d_call: NA; j_call: TRBJ2-2; v_call: TRBV7-9; clone_size: NA; cdr3_aa: CASSLYTGELFF; cdr3_nt: TGTGCCAGCAGCCTCTACACCGGGGAGCTGTTTTTT
d_call: TRBD1; j_call: TRBJ1-1; v_call: TRBV11-2; clone_size: NA; cdr3_aa: CASSLTGGLEAFF; cdr3_nt: TGTGCCAGCAGCTTAACAGGGGGCCTTGAAGCTTTCTTT
d_call: TRBD1; j_call: TRBJ1-6; v_call: TRBV28; clone_size: NA; cdr3_aa: CASSREGQQPVFLHF; cdr3_nt: TGTGCCAGCTCTCGAGAGGGACAGCAGCCTGTATTCCTCCACTTT
d_call: NA; j_call: TRBJ1-2; v_call: TRBV28; clone_size: NA; cdr3_aa: CASSGPLLGYGYTF; cdr3_nt: TGTGCCAGCAGTGGTCCGCTGCTAGGCTATGGCTACACCTTC
d_call: TRBD2; j_call: TRBJ2-3; v_call: TRBV3-1/TRBV3-2; clone_size: NA; cdr3_aa: CASSQGASGGLGRDTQYF; cdr3_nt: TGTGCCAGCAGCCAAGGGGCTAGCGGGGGGCTCGGACGAGATACGCAGTATTTT
d_call: NA; j_call: TRBJ2-2; v_call: TRBV5-4; clone_size: NA; cdr3_aa: CASSLARTVTGELFF; cdr3_nt: TGTGCCAGCAGCTTGGCTCGGACAGTTACCGGGGAGCTGTTTTTT
d_call: NA; j_call: TRBJ1-2; v_call: TRBV20-1; clone_size: NA; cdr3_aa: CSAAANYGYTF; cdr3_nt: TGCAGTGCCGCGGCCAACTATGGCTACACCTTC
d_call: NA; j_call: TRBJ1-2; v_call: TRBV5-1; clone_size: NA; cdr3_aa: CASSSQLGDGYTF; cdr3_nt: TGCGCCAGCAGCTCCCAGCTTGGAGACGGCTACACCTTC
d_call: NA; j_call: TRBJ2-4; v_call: TRBV19; clone_size: NA; cdr3_aa: CASPPSGGRDIQYF; cdr3_nt: TGTGCCAGTCCCCCCTCAGGAGGGCGGGACATTCAGTACTTC
d_call: NA; j_call: TRBJ1-2; v_call: TRBV2; clone_size: NA; cdr3_aa: CASSEEAGSTPYGYTF; cdr3_nt: TGTGCCAGCAGTGAAGAGGCAGGATCAACCCCCTATGGCTACACCTTC
d_call: TRBD2; j_call: TRBJ2-1; v_call: TRBV5-4; clone_size: NA; cdr3_aa: CASSLGGAGGYNEQFF; cdr3_nt: TGTGCCAGCAGCTTGGGGGGAGCGGGGGGCTACAATGAGCAGTTCTTC
d_call: TRBD1; j_call: TRBJ2-7; v_call: TRBV28; clone_size: NA; cdr3_aa: CASSPGGPPYEQYF; cdr3_nt: TGTGCCAGCAGTCCAGGGGGTCCTCCCTACGAGCAGTACTTC
d_call: NA; j_call: TRBJ2-5; v_call: TRBV5-1; clone_size: once; cdr3_aa: CASSFPGEETQYF; cdr3_nt: TGCGCCAGCAGTTTCCCGGGGGAAGAGACCCAGTACTTC
d_call: TRBD1; j_call: TRBJ1-4; v_call: TRBV19; clone_size: NA; cdr3_aa: CASSIGTGPEKLFF; cdr3_nt: TGTGCCAGTAGTATTGGGACAGGGCCTGAAAAACTGTTTTTT
d_call: NA; j_call: TRBJ2-3; v_call: TRBV29-1; clone_size: NA; cdr3_aa: CSVDTSGTDTQYF; cdr3_nt: TGCAGCGTCGACACGTCGGGCACAGATACGCAGTATTTT
d_call: NA; j_call: TRBJ2-3; v_call: TRBV27; clone_size: NA; cdr3_aa: CASSLAADTQYF; cdr3_nt: TGTGCCAGCAGTTTAGCGGCAGATACGCAGTATTTT
d_call: TRBD2; j_call: TRBJ2-3; v_call: TRBV5-1; clone_size: NA; cdr3_aa: CASSLGAGDSTDTQYF; cdr3_nt: TGCGCCAGCAGCTTGGGAGCGGGGGACTCCACAGATACGCAGTATTTT
d_call: TRBD2; j_call: TRBJ2-7; v_call: TRBV28; clone_size: NA; cdr3_aa: CASSLLAGSYEQYF; cdr3_nt: TGTGCCAGCAGTTTACTAGCGGGGTCCTACGAGCAGTACTTC
d_call: TRBD1; j_call: TRBJ1-1; v_call: TRBV19; clone_size: many; cdr3_aa: CASSPSGQPLNTEAFF; cdr3_nt: TGTGCCAGTAGTCCCTCGGGACAGCCCCTGAACACTGAAGCTTTCTTT
d_call: TRBD2; j_call: TRBJ2-2; v_call: TRBV4-2; clone_size: once; cdr3_aa: CASSPGLAGGTNTGELFF; cdr3_nt: TGTGCCAGCAGCCCAGGACTAGCGGGGGGGACGAACACCGGGGAGCTGTTTTTT
d_call: TRBD2; j_call: TRBJ2-5; v_call: TRBV7-2; clone_size: NA; cdr3_aa: CASSSGLAETQYF; cdr3_nt: TGTGCCAGCAGCTCCGGACTAGCGGAGACCCAGTACTTC
d_call: TRBD1; j_call: TRBJ2-4; v_call: TRBV6-5; clone_size: NA; cdr3_aa: CASTKQGENIQYF; cdr3_nt: TGTGCCAGCACGAAGCAGGGGGAAAACATTCAGTACTTC
d_call: TRBD2; j_call: TRBJ2-7; v_call: TRBV28; clone_size: NA; cdr3_aa: CASSGPGTSEQYF; cdr3_nt: TGTGCCAGCAGTGGGCCCGGGACTAGTGAGCAGTACTTC
d_call: NA; j_call: TRBJ1-5; v_call: TRBV21-1; clone_size: few; cdr3_aa: CASSRGKVGRQTSNQPQHF; cdr3_nt: TGTGCCAGCAGCAGGGGAAAGGTTGGGAGGCAGACCAGCAATCAGCCCCAGCATTTT
d_call: NA; j_call: TRBJ2-1; v_call: TRBV12-5; clone_size: NA; cdr3_aa: CASGLVPGVDEQFF; cdr3_nt: TGTGCTAGTGGTTTGGTACCGGGGGTCGATGAGCAGTTCTTC
d_call: NA; j_call: TRBJ1-2; v_call: TRBV27; clone_size: NA; cdr3_aa: CASSLSANPYGYTF; cdr3_nt: TGTGCCAGCAGTTTGTCAGCGAACCCCTATGGCTACACCTTC
d_call: NA; j_call: TRBJ2-4; v_call: TRBV4-1; clone_size: once; cdr3_aa: CASRPGQGLAKNIQYF; cdr3_nt: TGCGCCAGCCGCCCGGGGCAGGGGCTAGCCAAAAACATTCAGTACTTC